The next 18 T cell receptor beta chains were all read from a single sample in a study of patients and donors after allogeneic stem cell transplantation. Using its own MiXCR run on the RT-PCR reads, TCRdb lists one record per CDR3 protein. Among approximately 160,000 distinct CDR3 sequences listed, approximately 31% were seen once. Material: blood, either unsorted or a sorted T cell fraction (not recorded which). The source of these receptors is a human donor who was either an allogeneic HSCT recipient or a stem cell or donor lymphocyte infusion donor (not recorded which). It is not recorded whose cells these are; they may come from a transplant donor.

This clonotype has a count of ten or more. The chain uses TRBV6-2 or TRBV6-3 and TRBJ1-5, with 7 nucleotides matching TRBD1. Germline V gene lookup returns CDR1 MNHEY and CDR2 SVGEGT. The CDR3 length is 15 residues. V shed 6 bases, J shed 7 bases, and the junction held 12 bases outside the gene matches. This CDR3 is CASSQDREVLQPQHF. Written as DNA, the CDR3 is TGTGCCAGCAGCCAAGACAGGGAGGTCTTGCAGCCCCAGCATTTT.

V gene TRBV10-3 combines with J gene TRBJ1-5; D perhaps matches TRBD1 (6 bases). The V and J ends lost 2 bases and 3 bases respectively, with 8 bases between them. This CDR3 contains 14 residues. From germline, CDR1 is ENHRY and CDR2 SYGVKD. CDR3 sequence: CAISETGSNQPQHF. The CDR3 coding sequence is TGTGCCATCAGTGAGACAGGGTCCAATCAGCCCCAGCATTTT.

This clonotype was recorded a few times. The V gene is TRBV5-4, the J gene TRBJ2-5; D call uncertain. The CDR3 has 16 amino acids. Germline assignment: CDR1 SGHNT and CDR2 YYREEE (reference sequence). The ends were cut back, 3 bases at V and 1 base at J, with 16 bases in the middle. CDR3 protein: CASSSAKGSFQETQYF. The DNA for the CDR3 is TGTGCCAGCAGCTCCGCGAAAGGGTCATTCCAAGAGACCCAGTACTTC.

This CDR3 reads CSVGSLAKNIQYF. The CDR3 DNA reads as TGCAGCGTTGGCAGTCTAGCCAAAAACATTCAGTACTTC. The chain joins TRBV29-1 to TRBJ2-4; D is uncertain. Trimming shortened V by 4 bases and J by 0 bases, and 7 bases separated the two germline ends. CDR1 is SQVTM, CDR2 ANQGSEA, per germline. The CDR3 has 13 residues.

Many counts were recorded for this clonotype. The rearrangement joins TRBV10-3 to TRBJ1-1; the D gene is possibly TRBD1 (6 bases). The CDR3 loop spans 14 amino acids. Trimming left V 3 bases short and J 1 base short, with 9 bases between. Germline loops: CDR1 ENHRY, CDR2 SYGVKD. The CDR3, as DNA: TGTGCCATCAGTGAAGGCAGGGGGAACACTGAAGCTTTCTTT. Its protein is CAISEGRGNTEAFF.

The chain couples TRBV4-2 to TRBJ2-1, with TRBD2 identical over 13 bases. Losses at the gene ends were 5 bases for V and 4 bases for J; bases not matched to a gene: 8. The CDR3 extends over 17 amino acids. CDR1 is LGHNA, CDR2 YNFKEQ, per germline. The CDR3 is CASSLRLAGGIYNEQFF. The CDR3 bases are TGTGCCAGCAGCTTACGACTAGCGGGAGGTATTTACAATGAGCAGTTCTTC.

The V gene is TRBV10-2, the J gene TRBJ1-5; D might be TRBD1 (5 bases). This CDR3 has 13 residues. Germline loops: CDR1 WSHSY, CDR2 SAAADI. The germline V and J ends were trimmed by 6 bases and 6 bases, with 12 bases remaining between them. For the CDR3, the DNA is TGCGCCAGCAGGGGCGCTCAGGGTCAGCCCCAGCATTTT. Translated, it gives CASRGAQGQPQHF.

The chain uses TRBV20-1 and TRBJ1-6; D gene uncertain. Germline V lookup: CDR1 DFQATT, CDR2 SNEGSKA (reference sequence). The CDR3 loop spans 16 amino acids. Trimming cost V 7 bases and J 3 bases, with 19 bases left between them. DNA for the CDR3: TGCAGTGTAAAGGGAGACGTCAGGCTCTATAATTCACCCCTCCACTTT. Protein sequence: CSVKGDVRLYNSPLHF.

Concerning this clonotype itself: This CDR3 fails to terminate in the conserved phenylalanine or tryptophan, so it likely reflects a read error. The CDR3 sequence is CASSDWTGGLMTEAFL. CDR3 nucleotide sequence: TGTGCCAGCAGTGACTGGACAGGGGGACTCATGACTGAAGCTTTCTTG. J is TRBJ1-1 and V is TRBV6-5, with 10 bases lining up with TRBD1. V lost 5 bases, J lost 5 bases, and 11 bases stayed unmatched. The V gene's germline CDR1 is MNHEY and CDR2 SVGAGI. This CDR3 is 16 amino acids long.

This chain links TRBV9 with TRBJ2-2; 10 positions match TRBD2. Germline trimming cut 4 bases from V and 2 bases from J; bases unmatched to any gene: 8. The CDR3 contains 17 residues. The germline CDR1 and CDR2 sequences are SGDLS and YYNGEE. This CDR3 reads CASSLPGTSVNTGELFF. DNA for the CDR3: TGTGCCAGCAGCTTACCCGGGACTAGCGTCAACACCGGGGAGCTGTTTTTT.

The CDR3 DNA reads as TGTGCCAGCAGTCAGTTGGGGACAGGGAACTCACCCCTCCACTTT. Its translation is CASSQLGTGNSPLHF. The rearrangement joins TRBV12-3 or TRBV12-4 to TRBJ1-6, with 9 positions matching TRBD1. Losses at the gene ends were 5 bases for V and 10 bases for J; bases not matched to a gene: 9. The CDR3 consists of 15 residues.

This rearrangement joins TRBV20-1 to TRBJ2-2; 8 bases are a match to TRBD1. The V and J ends lost 3 bases and 4 bases, in that order; junction bases with no gene match: 4. CDR3 length equals 14 residues. Germline V CDR1 and CDR2: DFQATT, SNEGSKA (reference sequence). As DNA, the CDR3 is TGCAGTGCTAGGACAGGGGTGATCACCGGGGAGCTGTTTTTT. It encodes CSARTGVITGELFF.

The genes are TRBV29-1 and TRBJ1-1; no firm D call. This CDR3 is 17 amino acids long. Germline V gene data show CDR1 as SQVTM and CDR2 as ANQGSEA. Trimming took off 0 bases at V and 3 bases at J, with 20 bases between the two ends. The CDR3 nucleotides are TGCAGCGTTGAAGATACGTCTCATCAGCCACCGTACACTGAAGCTTTCTTT. As protein: CSVEDTSHQPPYTEAFF.

This clonotype has just a few counts. V and J are TRBV10-3 and TRBJ1-5; 7 bases match TRBD1. This CDR3 is built from 16 residues. Losses at the gene ends were 6 bases for V and 1 base for J; bases not matched to a gene: 9. Germline lookup yields CDR1 ENHRY and CDR2 SYGVKD. As DNA, the CDR3 is TGTGCCATCAGCCAGACAGGGCAGGGAAGCAATCAGCCCCAGCATTTT. Translating gives CAISQTGQGSNQPQHF.

This clonotype was seen more than once but under ten times. The V gene is TRBV15, the J gene TRBJ2-7, with 7 bases lining up with TRBD1. This CDR3 region has 14 residues. Germline CDR1 and CDR2: LNHNV and YYDKDF (reference sequence). V lost 5 bases to trimming and J lost 1 base; unmatched junction nucleotides: 5. CDR3 protein: CATSSRQGSYEQYF. CDR3 nucleotides: TGTGCCACCAGCTCCCGACAGGGTTCCTACGAGCAGTACTTC.

This clonotype was picked up a small number of times. The chain links TRBV12-3 or TRBV12-4 to TRBJ1-2, with unresolved D. Trimming shortened V by 5 bases and J by 2 bases, and 15 bases separated the two germline ends. The CDR3 runs 15 residues. CDR3 sequence: CASSVHSGANYGYTF. The CDR3 region has the DNA TGTGCCAGCAGTGTACACTCAGGTGCCAACTATGGCTACACCTTC.

This clonotype occurred a few times. The chain employs TRBV6-5 and TRBJ2-7, with 12 bases lining up with TRBD2. V was pared by 2 bases and J by 2 bases, with 4 bases of the junction left unmatched. From germline, CDR1 is MNHEY and CDR2 SVGAGI. The CDR3 contains 16 residues. CDR3 sequence: CASSYRLAGVPYEQYF. Written as DNA, the CDR3 is TGTGCCAGCAGTTACCGACTAGCGGGAGTCCCCTACGAGCAGTACTTC.

The chain combines TRBV20-1 with TRBJ2-3, with TRBD2 identical over 7 bases. CDR3 length equals 13 residues. Unmatched junction bases numbered 3, after V lost 3 bases and J lost 3 bases. Germline V gene data show CDR1 as DFQATT and CDR2 as SNEGSKA (reference sequence). In DNA, the CDR3 is TGCAGTGCTAGTACGGGAGGTACAGATACGCAGTATTTT. Protein sequence: CSASTGGTDTQYF.